This record covers a single T cell receptor (beta chain). The source of the sample is a study of shared clonotypes between healthy human individuals. Terminally differentiated effector memory CD45RA+ cells were excluded from the naive CD8 cells, which were CD45RO-negative and positively selected for CCR7. Sequenced by immunoSEQ multiplex PCR; TCRdb stores in-frame clones only, minus some. This table has 700,000 to 950,000 clones, just over 95% appearing once. This clonotype was sampled from a man aged 25-45 years in good health. Sequencing was performed on naive CD8+ T cells sorted from blood.

CDR3 in DNA: TGTGCCAGCAGCGTAGGACTTACGAGCTCCTACGAGCAGTACTTC. Amino acid sequence: CASSVGLTSSYEQYF. The J gene is TRBJ2-7, the V gene TRBV9, with D unresolved. This CDR3 has 15 residues. The V end was cut by 0 bases, the J end by 0 bases, with 10 bases between. Germline CDR1 and CDR2: SGDLS and YYNGEE.